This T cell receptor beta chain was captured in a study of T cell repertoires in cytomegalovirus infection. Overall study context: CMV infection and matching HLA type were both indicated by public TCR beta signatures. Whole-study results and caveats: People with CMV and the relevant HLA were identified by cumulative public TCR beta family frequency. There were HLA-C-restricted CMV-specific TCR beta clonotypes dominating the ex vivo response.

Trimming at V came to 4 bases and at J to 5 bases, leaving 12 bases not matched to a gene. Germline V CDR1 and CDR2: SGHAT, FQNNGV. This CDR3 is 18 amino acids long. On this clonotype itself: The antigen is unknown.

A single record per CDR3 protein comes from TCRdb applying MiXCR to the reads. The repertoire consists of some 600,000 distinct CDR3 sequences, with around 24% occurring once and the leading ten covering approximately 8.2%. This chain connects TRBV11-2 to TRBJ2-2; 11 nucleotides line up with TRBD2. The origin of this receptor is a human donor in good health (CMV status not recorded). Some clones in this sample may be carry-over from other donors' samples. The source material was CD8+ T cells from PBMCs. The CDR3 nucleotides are TGTGCCAGCAGCTATGGGCTAGCGGGGGGCCTCTGGACCGGGGAGCTGTTTTTT. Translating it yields CASSYGLAGGLWTGELFF.